This TCR beta chain was recorded in a study of OX40 agonist ivuxolimab in advanced cancers. Sequenced by immunoSEQ multiplex PCR; TCRdb stores in-frame clones only, minus some. The sample yields nearly 80,000 clones, approximately 91% seen once. Points from the study as a whole: Among the least clonally expanded were partial responders at 0.1-3.0 mg/kg.

The CDR3 has 14 residues. V lost 3 bases to trimming and J lost 1 base; unmatched junction nucleotides: 3. Germline V gene data show CDR1 as SGHNT and CDR2 as YYREEE (reference sequence). Note on this clone: The antigen remains undetermined.

V gene TRBV5-4 combines with J gene TRBJ2-5; 7 bases are shared with TRBD1. The receptor was isolated from an adult with an advanced solid tumor such as melanoma, head and neck, liver or kidney cancer. This sample comprised CD4+ or CD8+ T cells sorted from blood, obtained in a trial of the OX40 agonist ivuxolimab. As DNA, the CDR3 is TGTGCCAGCAGCTCACAGGGGACCCAAGAGACCCAGTACTTC. This translates into CASSSQGTQETQYF. The full variable domain, rest sourced from reference TRBV5-4 and TRBJ2-5, is ETGVTQSPTHLIKTRGQQVTLRCSSQSGHNTVSWYQQALGQGPQFIFQYYREEENGRGNFPPRFSGLQFPNYSSELNVNALELDDSALYLCASSSQGTQETQYFGPGTRLLVL.